This paragraph reports one TCR beta chain. The antigen this receptor binds is unknown. The sample holds no much larger clone one base away, and base qualities are not on file. These data come from a study of blood T cell repertoires in COVID-19 (dated by TCRdb to the early 2020s). Notes on the research overall: ImmuneRACE Cohort 3 recovered participants were defined by two consecutive negative NP/OP PCR tests, healthcare professional clearance, or symptom resolution. The samples were drawn from two sources: the first 160 participants of the ongoing ImmuneRACE study, and some 1,300 subjects contributed by 6 global collaborators. A de-identified subject ID, COVID-19 status, age in years and sex were almost always included in the sample metadata. A freely available public database, intended as a resource for researchers studying the immune response to SARS-CoV-2, is where the repertoires were released. Where available, HLA class I and class II types were obtained from metadata supplied by the sample provider rather than from assay-based typing. Samples from collaborators originated in the United States, Italy and Spain and spanned both the acute and convalescent phases of COVID-19. Subjects who had been exposed to COVID-19, were actively infected with it, or had recovered from it provided the deeply sampled blood TCRbeta repertoires that made up the dataset. The prospective study material was composed of cDNA or gDNA derived from T cells, B-cell-depleted T cells, or PBMCs. Results the study describes overall, beyond this receptor: How much clinical and demographic metadata was included differed by source and by participant, and the metadata was provided uncurated.

The germline V end is reduced by 4 bases and the J end by 12 bases; junction bases left unmatched: 11. CDR1 SNHLY and CDR2 FYNNEI are derived from the germline V gene. The CDR3 covers 13 residues, taking in both the cysteine and the phenylalanine. Of the read, only the CDR3 DNA is kept; its 39 bases are in frame from base 1. In the prospective study, participants were about 18 to 100 years old, resided in about two dozen geographic areas of the United States, and were enrolled through a virtual design. Cohort assignment in the prospective study relied on participant-reported clinical history from a screening survey and a study questionnaire. Mobile phlebotomists in the prospective study collected whole blood, serum and a nasopharyngeal or oropharyngeal swab from every participant. Additional blood draws and questionnaires over an approximately two-month period could optionally be provided by prospective study participants. Before DNA extraction, blood samples from the prospective study were shipped at room temperature or frozen.

The immunoSEQ Assay, a bias-controlled multiplex PCR, was used to amplify TCRbeta CDR3 regions from genomic DNA. The paper's processing steps were these. The number of nucleated cells in each sample was estimated from the amplification of reference gene primers within the assay. To quantify the absolute abundance of each unique TCRbeta CDR3 rearrangement, sequence reads were collapsed and filtered. For each sample, productive Simpson clonality was calculated as the square root of Simpson's diversity index across productive rearrangements. Entries here come from immuneACCESS through TCRdb and include only in-frame sequences with V and J called. Some clones fail to appear in such tables; in the studies checked, an unresolved V gene covers under half of the shortfall, and the cause of the remainder is unknown. Clone size and the V and J calls come from that table; the DNA yielded D and trimming. Across this sample there are fewer than 350,000 clones, with around 90% seen only once. 2% to 2.5% of the sample belongs to the ten largest clones.

Sequenced sample: PBMCs or T cells enriched from blood (not recorded which). The sequence joins TRBV2 to TRBJ1-1, with 7 middle bases fitting TRBD1. This TCR was sampled from a woman aged 55-69 years in a cohort exposed to, infected with or recovered from COVID-19 (not recorded which). The CDR3 has the sequence CASSAIPTGVTFF. The nucleotides are TGTGCCAGCAGTGCAATCCCCACAGGGGTAACTTTCTTT. The variable domain in full, with residues beyond the CDR3 obtained from the reference TRBV2 and TRBJ1-1 genes, is EPEVTQTPSHQVTQMGQEVILRCVPISNHLYFYWYRQILGQKVEFLVSFYNNEISEKSEIFDDQFSVERPDGSNFTLKIRSTKLEDSAMYFCASSAIPTGVTFFGQGTRLTVV.